This T cell receptor (beta chain) was retrieved from a study of CD4 T cells in relation to SARS-CoV-2 and coronaviruses. Across the whole study: The HLA restriction of the shared crossreactive spike epitopes was mapped.

CD4+ T cells from unexposed donors were obtained before the COVID-19 pandemic (2011-2018). Germline values: CDR1 LNHDA, CDR2 SQIVND (reference sequence). Trimming removed 1 base at V and 4 bases at J, with 9 bases between. The CDR3 is 14 residues long. Findings and caveats of the study: About 65% of donors had memory CD4+ clonotypes crossrecognizing SARS-CoV-2 and common cold coronavirus spike.

Assay used: immunoSEQ multiplex PCR; TCRdb lists only in-frame clones, some missing. The table records approximately 70,000 clones, about 92% of them present only once. As for this clone: Its antigen is undetermined.

The source material was naive CD4+ T cells from PBMCs. Subset described: naive CD4+ T cells isolated by negative enrichment. This clonotype was obtained from a human donor in good health. The chain joins TRBV19 to TRBJ2-3, with D perhaps TRBD1 (6 bases). CDR3 in amino acids: CASSIVQGSDTQYF. As DNA, the CDR3 is TGTGCCAGTAGTATAGTTCAGGGGTCAGATACGCAGTATTTT.